Listed below are T cell receptor beta chains from one sample, sequenced in a study of blood T cell repertoires in COVID-19. Measured with immunoSEQ multiplex PCR; TCRdb has only the in-frame clones, and not every one. The table records 200,000 to 250,000 clones, around 80% of them present only once. Sequencing was done on a sample of peripheral blood. The receptors shown here come from a man aged 45-60 years with active or convalescent COVID-19. Both conserved end residues are part of each CDR3. Each record gives: D gene, clone size, J gene, V gene, CDR3 DNA, CDR3 protein. The D gene is left open where the match is weak. Size is omitted from some rows. Given values are once, few, many or a class for expanded clones.

d_call: -
clone_size: -
j_call: TRBJ2-5
v_call: TRBV7-6
cdr3_nt: TGTGCCAGCAGCTTAGCGCGTACCCACCAAGAGACCCAGTACTTC
cdr3_aa: CASSLARTHQETQYF

d_call: -
clone_size: -
j_call: TRBJ1-1
v_call: TRBV28
cdr3_nt: TGTGCCAGCAGCCAACTTAACACTGAAGCTTTCTTT
cdr3_aa: CASSQLNTEAFF

d_call: TRBD1
clone_size: -
j_call: TRBJ1-1
v_call: TRBV5-4
cdr3_nt: TGTGCCAGCAGCTATTTTAGGGACAGGGGGACTAACACTGAAGCTTTCTTT
cdr3_aa: CASSYFRDRGTNTEAFF

d_call: -
clone_size: -
j_call: TRBJ1-2
v_call: TRBV5-1
cdr3_nt: TGCGCCAGCAGCTTGGCACAGGGCAGCTATGGCTACACCTTC
cdr3_aa: CASSLAQGSYGYTF

d_call: TRBD1
clone_size: -
j_call: TRBJ1-1
v_call: TRBV4-3
cdr3_nt: TGCGCCAGCAGCCATAATCGACAGGGCCTGAACACTGAAGCTTTCTTT
cdr3_aa: CASSHNRQGLNTEAFF

d_call: TRBD2
clone_size: -
j_call: TRBJ2-7
v_call: TRBV6-5
cdr3_nt: TGTGCCAGCGGATATAGCGGGAGGGCCAGTTACGAGCAGTACTTC
cdr3_aa: CASGYSGRASYEQYF

d_call: -
clone_size: -
j_call: TRBJ1-5
v_call: TRBV10-1
cdr3_nt: TGCGCCAGGGCGGGGATAATGCATCAGCCCCAGCATTTT
cdr3_aa: CARAGIMHQPQHF

d_call: -
clone_size: -
j_call: TRBJ1-2
v_call: TRBV7-2
cdr3_nt: TGTGCCAGCAGCTCTACAAGGGGACTTCAGGGCTACACCTTC
cdr3_aa: CASSSTRGLQGYTF

d_call: TRBD1
clone_size: -
j_call: TRBJ1-1
v_call: TRBV18
cdr3_nt: TGTGCCAGCTCAGGACAGGGAAGGGGAATGAACACTGAAGCTTTCTTT
cdr3_aa: CASSGQGRGMNTEAFF

d_call: -
clone_size: -
j_call: TRBJ1-5
v_call: TRBV24-1
cdr3_nt: TGTGCCACCAGTGATTCGAGGGCCGGGACGGGGGGATATCAGCCCCAGCATTTT
cdr3_aa: CATSDSRAGTGGYQPQHF

d_call: -
clone_size: -
j_call: TRBJ1-2
v_call: TRBV27
cdr3_nt: TGTGCCAGCAGTCCGACAGGCCTACACTATGGCTACACCTTC
cdr3_aa: CASSPTGLHYGYTF

d_call: -
clone_size: -
j_call: TRBJ1-2
v_call: TRBV28
cdr3_nt: TGTGCCAGCAGTTTAGAACAGTCGGAAGTGGATGGCTACACCTTC
cdr3_aa: CASSLEQSEVDGYTF

d_call: TRBD1
clone_size: -
j_call: TRBJ2-4
v_call: TRBV5-5
cdr3_nt: TGTGCCAGCAGCTTGGACTCAGGGGGATTACGAGCCAAAAACATTCAGTACTTC
cdr3_aa: CASSLDSGGLRAKNIQYF

d_call: TRBD1
clone_size: -
j_call: TRBJ1-5
v_call: TRBV6-2/TRBV6-3
cdr3_nt: TGTGCCAGCAGTCGTCCCGGGACAGGGGCTGTACAGCCCCAGCATTTT
cdr3_aa: CASSRPGTGAVQPQHF

d_call: -
clone_size: -
j_call: TRBJ1-3
v_call: TRBV15
cdr3_nt: TGTGCCACCAGCAGAGTAAACTCGGGAAACACCATATATTTT
cdr3_aa: CATSRVNSGNTIYF

d_call: TRBD2
clone_size: -
j_call: TRBJ2-2
v_call: TRBV5-1
cdr3_nt: TGCGCCAGCAGCTTGGCCGGAAGCGGGGGCACCGGGGAGCTGTTTTTT
cdr3_aa: CASSLAGSGGTGELFF

d_call: -
clone_size: few
j_call: TRBJ1-6
v_call: TRBV5-1
cdr3_nt: TGCGCCAGCAGCTTTATGACAGACAGATCACCCCTCCACTTT
cdr3_aa: CASSFMTDRSPLHF

d_call: TRBD2
clone_size: -
j_call: TRBJ2-1
v_call: TRBV19
cdr3_nt: TGTGCCAGTAGCTCCGGGACTAGCGGGAGGGTTGAGCAGTTCTTC
cdr3_aa: CASSSGTSGRVEQFF

d_call: -
clone_size: -
j_call: TRBJ2-3
v_call: TRBV28
cdr3_nt: TGTGCCAGCCGGGACTTTGGGGGGTCGGATACGCAGTATTTT
cdr3_aa: CASRDFGGSDTQYF

d_call: -
clone_size: -
j_call: TRBJ2-2
v_call: TRBV10-3
cdr3_nt: TGTGCCATCAGTGACGGAGGCTTGGGTGCCGGGGAGCTGTTTTTT
cdr3_aa: CAISDGGLGAGELFF

d_call: -
clone_size: -
j_call: TRBJ1-2
v_call: TRBV7-2
cdr3_nt: TGTGCCAGCAGCTTAAGTTGGGGGGGGAACTATGGCTACACCTTC
cdr3_aa: CASSLSWGGNYGYTF

d_call: -
clone_size: -
j_call: TRBJ2-7
v_call: TRBV6-2/TRBV6-3
cdr3_nt: TGTGCCAGCAGCCGGCCGGGGGACTACGAGCAGTACTTC
cdr3_aa: CASSRPGDYEQYF

d_call: -
clone_size: -
j_call: TRBJ1-4
v_call: TRBV5-1
cdr3_nt: TGCGCCAGCAGCTTATTATTCGGGGGGGATGAAAAACTGTTTTTT
cdr3_aa: CASSLLFGGDEKLFF

d_call: -
clone_size: -
j_call: TRBJ1-4
v_call: TRBV7-2
cdr3_nt: TGTGCCAGCAGCCGCCGCGGTTTTGCAACTAATGAAAAACTGTTTTTT
cdr3_aa: CASSRRGFATNEKLFF

d_call: -
clone_size: -
j_call: TRBJ2-5
v_call: TRBV25-1
cdr3_nt: TGTGCCAGCAGTGACACAACTATTCAAGAGACCCAGTACTTC
cdr3_aa: CASSDTTIQETQYF

d_call: TRBD1
clone_size: -
j_call: TRBJ2-1
v_call: TRBV9
cdr3_nt: TGTGCCAGCAGCGTAGGGACAGGGGTCTACAATGAGCAGTTCTTC
cdr3_aa: CASSVGTGVYNEQFF

d_call: TRBD1
clone_size: -
j_call: TRBJ1-2
v_call: TRBV19
cdr3_nt: TGTGCCAGTAGTATACTCGGACAGGGAAACTCTAACTATGGCTACACCTTC
cdr3_aa: CASSILGQGNSNYGYTF

d_call: TRBD1
clone_size: once
j_call: TRBJ1-1
v_call: TRBV2
cdr3_nt: TGTGCCAGCAGGAATAACAGGGGTGGCACTGAAGCTTTCTTT
cdr3_aa: CASRNNRGGTEAFF

d_call: -
clone_size: -
j_call: TRBJ2-2
v_call: TRBV3-1/TRBV3-2
cdr3_nt: TGTGCCAGCAGCCAAGATTTTGGTAGCGGGGAGCTGTTTTTT
cdr3_aa: CASSQDFGSGELFF

d_call: -
clone_size: -
j_call: TRBJ2-1
v_call: TRBV19
cdr3_nt: TGTGCCAGTCGGGGGGCCCTCTCCTACAATGAGCAGTTCTTC
cdr3_aa: CASRGALSYNEQFF

d_call: TRBD2
clone_size: -
j_call: TRBJ2-1
v_call: TRBV6-2/TRBV6-3
cdr3_nt: TGTGCCAGCAGTTACTCCCCTAGCGGGGGGGGTAATGAGCAGTTCTTC
cdr3_aa: CASSYSPSGGGNEQFF

d_call: -
clone_size: -
j_call: TRBJ1-2
v_call: TRBV12-3/TRBV12-4
cdr3_nt: TGTGCCAGCAGCGACGGAGGGAGGTATGGCTACACCTTC
cdr3_aa: CASSDGGRYGYTF

d_call: TRBD2
clone_size: -
j_call: TRBJ2-5
v_call: TRBV4-1
cdr3_nt: TGCGCCAGCAGCCAAGACCTGGGGGAGGCAGCGGGGAGAGAGACCCAGTACTTC
cdr3_aa: CASSQDLGEAAGRETQYF

d_call: -
clone_size: -
j_call: TRBJ2-1
v_call: TRBV11-3
cdr3_nt: TGTGCCAGCAGCTTAGGTGGGGGGACAGAGTCCTACAATGAGCAGTTCTTC
cdr3_aa: CASSLGGGTESYNEQFF

d_call: -
clone_size: -
j_call: TRBJ1-4
v_call: TRBV15
cdr3_nt: TGTGCCACCAGCAGGGTGGTCGGAGATGAAAAACTGTTTTTT
cdr3_aa: CATSRVVGDEKLFF

d_call: -
clone_size: -
j_call: TRBJ1-4
v_call: TRBV2
cdr3_nt: TGTGCCAGCAGAGGCGGGCGGTTAAATGAAAAACTGTTTTTT
cdr3_aa: CASRGGRLNEKLFF

d_call: TRBD2
clone_size: -
j_call: TRBJ2-1
v_call: TRBV13
cdr3_nt: TGTGCCAGCAGCCCCCTAGCGGGAGAACACTACAATGAGCAGTTCTTC
cdr3_aa: CASSPLAGEHYNEQFF

d_call: -
clone_size: -
j_call: TRBJ1-1
v_call: TRBV19
cdr3_nt: TGTGCCAGTAGTATCGGGCCCCAGGGGAACACTGAAGCTTTCTTT
cdr3_aa: CASSIGPQGNTEAFF

d_call: -
clone_size: -
j_call: TRBJ2-5
v_call: TRBV3-1/TRBV3-2
cdr3_nt: TGTGCCAGCAGCACTCAGGGTCTCCAAGAGACCCAGTACTTC
cdr3_aa: CASSTQGLQETQYF

d_call: TRBD1
clone_size: -
j_call: TRBJ2-4
v_call: TRBV11-2
cdr3_nt: TGTGCCAGCAGCCACGGACAGGGCTCTCTCCTGCGAGCCAAAAACATTCAGTACTTC
cdr3_aa: CASSHGQGSLLRAKNIQYF

d_call: -
clone_size: once
j_call: TRBJ2-1
v_call: TRBV18
cdr3_nt: TGTGCCAGCTCACCCCGGACTACAACGCAGTTCTTC
cdr3_aa: CASSPRTTTQFF

d_call: TRBD2
clone_size: -
j_call: TRBJ2-3
v_call: TRBV7-2
cdr3_nt: TGTGCCAGCACACTAGCGGGGTTCCCAGATACGCAGTATTTT
cdr3_aa: CASTLAGFPDTQYF

d_call: -
clone_size: few
j_call: TRBJ1-3
v_call: TRBV7-9
cdr3_nt: TGTGCCAACGCAGAAAGTGGGCAGGGAGGCGCGAACACCATATATTTT
cdr3_aa: CANAESGQGGANTIYF

d_call: -
clone_size: once
j_call: TRBJ2-1
v_call: TRBV3-1/TRBV3-2
cdr3_nt: TGTGCCAGCAGCCAAGGACTCATTAATGAGCAGTTCTTC
cdr3_aa: CASSQGLINEQFF

d_call: -
clone_size: few
j_call: TRBJ2-5
v_call: TRBV5-1
cdr3_nt: TGCGCCAGCAGCTTGGTTGGAGGGGCGACCCAGTACTTC
cdr3_aa: CASSLVGGATQYF

d_call: -
clone_size: -
j_call: TRBJ2-3
v_call: TRBV9
cdr3_nt: TGTGCCAGCAGCGTTGGCGAGACGGGTCGGACGCAGTATTTT
cdr3_aa: CASSVGETGRTQYF

d_call: -
clone_size: -
j_call: TRBJ2-2
v_call: TRBV27
cdr3_nt: TGTGCCAGCAGAGGCAGGTTAAACACCGGGGAGCTGTTTTTT
cdr3_aa: CASRGRLNTGELFF

d_call: TRBD2
clone_size: -
j_call: TRBJ2-7
v_call: TRBV2
cdr3_nt: TGTGCCAGCAGTGCGAGGACTAGCGGTGCCTACGAGCAGTACTTC
cdr3_aa: CASSARTSGAYEQYF